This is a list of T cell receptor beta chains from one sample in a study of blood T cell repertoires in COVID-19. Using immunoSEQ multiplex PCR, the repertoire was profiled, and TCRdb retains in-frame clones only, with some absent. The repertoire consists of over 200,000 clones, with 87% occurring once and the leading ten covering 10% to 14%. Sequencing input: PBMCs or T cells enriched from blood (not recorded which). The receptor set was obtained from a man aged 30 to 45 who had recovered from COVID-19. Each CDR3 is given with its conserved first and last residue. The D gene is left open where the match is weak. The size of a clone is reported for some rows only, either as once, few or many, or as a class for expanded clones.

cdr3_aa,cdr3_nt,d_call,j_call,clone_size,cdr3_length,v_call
CATHQTANYGYTF,TGTGCCACACACCAGACAGCTAACTATGGCTACACCTTC,.,TRBJ1-2,.,13,TRBV6-7
CASSLAGGPSHTQYF,TGTGCCAGCAGTTTAGCGGGAGGCCCCTCCCATACGCAGTATTTT,TRBD2,TRBJ2-3,.,15,TRBV11-2
CASSLAVFTGELFF,TGTGCCAGCAGTCTAGCCGTGTTTACCGGGGAGCTGTTTTTT,.,TRBJ2-2,.,14,TRBV7-9
CASSFTGGFGNTIYF,TGTGCCAGCAGCTTTACAGGGGGCTTTGGAAACACCATATATTTT,TRBD1,TRBJ1-3,few,15,TRBV11-2
CASRGQDTGELFF,TGTGCCAGCAGAGGACAGGACACCGGGGAGCTGTTTTTT,TRBD1,TRBJ2-2,.,13,TRBV2
CATGRAGDTDTQYF,TGTGCCACCGGACGAGCGGGGGACACAGATACGCAGTATTTT,TRBD2,TRBJ2-3,.,14,TRBV5-8
CASSIRLADNTDTQYF,TGTGCCAGCAGCATTCGACTAGCGGATAACACAGATACGCAGTATTTT,TRBD2,TRBJ2-3,.,16,TRBV11-3
CASSHNGYMTDTQYF,TGTGCCAGCAGCCACAACGGGTATATGACAGATACGCAGTATTTT,.,TRBJ2-3,.,15,TRBV5-5
CAWSRQGPYEQYF,TGTGCCTGGAGTCGGCAGGGGCCCTACGAGCAGTACTTC,.,TRBJ2-7,.,13,TRBV30
CASGWADQETQYF,TGTGCCAGCGGTTGGGCAGATCAAGAGACCCAGTACTTC,.,TRBJ2-5,.,13,TRBV2
CAWRGQGYHEQYF,TGTGCCTGGAGGGGACAGGGTTATCACGAGCAGTACTTC,TRBD1,TRBJ2-7,.,13,TRBV30
CASSLQAGFYEQYF,TGTGCCAGCAGTTTACAAGCGGGGTTCTACGAGCAGTACTTC,TRBD2,TRBJ2-7,.,14,TRBV28
CASSLTTGPTYNYGYTF,TGTGCCAGCTCACTAACGACAGGACCTACCTATAACTATGGCTACACCTTC,.,TRBJ1-2,.,17,TRBV18
CASSFAGVHTQYF,TGTGCCAGCAGCTTTGCAGGGGTTCATACGCAGTATTTT,.,TRBJ2-3,.,13,TRBV7-2
CARGTAFNSPLHF,TGTGCCCGGGGGACAGCTTTTAATTCACCCCTCCACTTT,TRBD1,TRBJ1-6,.,13,TRBV30
CASSSRQGAYEQYF,TGTGCCAGCTCATCACGACAGGGGGCCTACGAGCAGTACTTC,TRBD1,TRBJ2-7,few,14,TRBV18
CASSFRPGTDYEQYF,TGCGCCAGCAGCTTTCGGCCGGGGACAGACTACGAGCAGTACTTC,TRBD1,TRBJ2-7,.,15,TRBV5-1
CASRGALAGVWMGGTYEQYF,TGCGCCAGCAGGGGGGCTCTCGCGGGGGTATGGATGGGAGGAACCTACGAGCAGTACTTC,.,TRBJ2-7,.,20,TRBV10-2
CASSPLGGLPVAKNIQYF,TGTGCCAGCAGTCCTCTGGGGGGTTTGCCCGTGGCCAAAAACATTCAGTACTTC,.,TRBJ2-4,.,18,TRBV28
CASSLAGGPETQYF,TGTGCCAGCTCACTAGCGGGGGGGCCGGAGACCCAGTACTTC,TRBD2,TRBJ2-5,.,14,TRBV18
CASSSYTETYEQYF,TGTGCCAGCAGCTCCTACACGGAGACCTACGAGCAGTACTTC,.,TRBJ2-7,.,14,TRBV7-2
CASSGGYEQYF,TGCGCCAGCAGTGGAGGTTACGAGCAGTACTTC,.,TRBJ2-7,.,11,TRBV10-1
CSVEVVRVPGRYEQYF,TGCAGCGTTGAAGTGGTAAGAGTCCCTGGGAGATACGAGCAGTACTTC,.,TRBJ2-7,.,16,TRBV29-1
CASSQDPYWALYGYTF,TGTGCCAGCAGCCAAGATCCGTATTGGGCCCTCTATGGCTACACCTTC,.,TRBJ1-2,.,16,TRBV3-1/TRBV3-2
CASSRGSYNSPLHF,TGCGCCAGCAGTCGGGGCTCCTATAATTCACCCCTCCACTTT,.,TRBJ1-6,.,14,TRBV10-1